The 21 T cell receptor beta chains below all came from one sample that was sequenced in a study of blood T cell repertoires in COVID-19 (dated by TCRdb to 2019 to 2021). Library construction relied on the immunoSEQ multiplex PCR assay. Entries here come from immuneACCESS through TCRdb and include only in-frame sequences with V and J called. Some clones fail to appear in such tables; in the studies checked, an unresolved V gene covers under half of the shortfall, and the cause of the remainder is unknown. The sample table contains 50,000 to 80,000 clones; only one count was recorded for around 89% of them. About a tenth of the sample comes from the top ten. Sequenced sample: PBMCs or T cells enriched from blood (not recorded which). The origin of the receptors is a woman in her forties who had recovered from COVID-19.

The chain couples TRBV7-2 to TRBJ2-1; 9 bases fit TRBD2. The germline V gene encodes CDR1 SGHTA and CDR2 FQGNSA. V gave up 2 bases and J gave up 4 bases; unmatched junction bases: 15. This CDR3 has 19 amino acids. The DNA of the CDR3 is TGTGCCAGCAGCTTAAGGGCGGCTCGAGCGGGGGGCACTTACAATGAGCAGTTCTTC. Amino acids: CASSLRAARAGGTYNEQFF.

The chain links TRBV29-1 to TRBJ2-3; D is ambiguous. The CDR3 has 11 residues. Germline V CDR1 and CDR2: SQVTM, ANQGSEA. Trimming cost V 4 bases and J 2 bases, with 4 bases left between them. The CDR3 loop is CSVVNTDTQYF. CDR3 coding DNA: TGCAGCGTTGTTAACACAGATACGCAGTATTTT.

This clone was seen a single time. The chain carries TRBV13 and TRBJ1-1, with 10 bases matching TRBD1. The CDR3 spans 16 residues. Trimming at V came to 4 bases and at J to 1 base, leaving 6 bases not matched to a gene. Germline CDR1 is PRHDT and CDR2 is FYEKMQ (reference sequence). CDR3 coding DNA: TGTGCCAGCAGCTCTGGGACAGGGGATAGGAACACTGAAGCTTTCTTT. Protein product: CASSSGTGDRNTEAFF.

This clone has only a few counts. The chain is built from TRBV5-1 and TRBJ2-7, with TRBD2 matching over 10 bases. The V gene's germline CDR1 is SGHRS and CDR2 YFSETQ. The CDR3 consists of 14 residues. V was clipped by 0 bases and J by 13 bases; unmatched bases: 10. The CDR3 bases are TGCGCCAGCAGCTTGGACCCACTTGGACTAGCGGCTTACTTC. This translates into CASSLDPLGLAAYF.

The V call is TRBV19, the J call TRBJ1-2; no reliable D call. Germline-derived CDR1 and CDR2 are LNHDA and SQIVND (reference sequence). The CDR3 runs to 18 residues. The V gene lost 2 bases and the J gene lost 3 bases, with 22 bases spanning the gap. Written as DNA, the CDR3 is TGTGCCAGTAGTATAATCGTCCGGTCCTACGGTACCGACTATGGCTACACCTTC. It yields the protein CASSIIVRSYGTDYGYTF.

This chain connects TRBV4-2 to TRBJ1-2; TRBD1 matches at 7 bases. J was trimmed by 13 bases and V by 0 bases; bases with no gene match: 14. Germline V gene sequence: CDR1 LGHNA, CDR2 YNFKEQ. This CDR3 is 15 amino acids long. DNA for the CDR3: TGTGCCAGCAGCCAAGATGGGTCCTCCGACAGGGAAGTCACCTTC. Encoded protein: CASSQDGSSDREVTF.

This chain connects TRBV3-1 (or the pseudogene TRBV3-2) to TRBJ2-1, with D perhaps matching TRBD1 (7 bases). V was cut by 4 bases and J by 7 bases, with 17 bases left in between. The CDR3 loop spans 15 amino acids. The germline V gene has CDR1 LGHDT and CDR2 YNNKEL (reference sequence). The CDR3 region has the DNA TGTGCCAGCAGCCCCAGGGGGGAGGTTGGAAATGAGCAGTTCTTC. This sequence encodes CASSPRGEVGNEQFF.

The chain recombines TRBV5-1 with TRBJ1-1, with D uncertain. Trimming took 4 bases from V and 6 from J, leaving 13 bases between them. Per germline, CDR1 SGHRS and CDR2 YFSETQ. This CDR3 is built from 13 residues. The CDR3 reads CASSPVGLSEAFF. CDR3 bases: TGCGCCAGCAGCCCTGTGGGCCTCTCTGAAGCTTTCTTT.

The chain has TRBV19 and TRBJ1-3, with D possibly being TRBD1 (5 bases). Trimming stripped 5 bases from V and 0 bases from J, with 14 bases between. CDR1 LNHDA and CDR2 SQIVND come from the germline V gene (reference sequence). The CDR3 is made up of 16 amino acids. The CDR3 DNA sequence: TGTGCCAGTAGTTCCACGGGACTTCCCTCTGGAAACACCATATATTTT. Its translation: CASSSTGLPSGNTIYF.

In nucleotides, the CDR3 is TGTGCCAGCAGCCCCGTCCGGGTCTCTGGAAACACCATATATTTT. Its protein is CASSPVRVSGNTIYF. This chain uses TRBV6-5 with TRBJ1-3; D unresolved. This CDR3 has 15 amino acids. Deletions cut 6 bases from V and 0 bases from J, with 12 bases between. Germline loops: CDR1 MNHEY, CDR2 SVGAGI.

The chain recombines TRBV7-8 with TRBJ1-2, with D possibly being TRBD1 (5 bases). Deletions cut 3 bases from V and 4 bases from J, with 21 bases between. Germline V gene data show CDR1 as SGHVS and CDR2 as FQNEAQ. The CDR3 covers 17 residues. CDR3 in amino acids: CASSLTRTVGGGYGYTF. CDR3 DNA: TGTGCCAGCAGCTTGACAAGGACGGTCGGGGGTGGCTATGGCTACACCTTC.

The chain has TRBV7-9 and TRBJ2-3, with TRBD2 matching over 7 bases. This CDR3 is built from 14 residues. V was pared by 8 bases and J by 4 bases, with 9 bases of the junction left unmatched. Germline V gene sequence: CDR1 SEHNR, CDR2 FQNEAQ (reference sequence). Here the CDR3 reads CASLDGGLPDTQYF. The CDR3, as DNA: TGTGCCAGCCTTGACGGGGGGTTGCCAGATACGCAGTATTTT.

The V gene is TRBV2, the J gene TRBJ2-1; tentative D call: TRBD1 (5 bases). With 6 bases removed from V and 8 bases from J, the gap between germline ends came to 14 bases. The CDR3 is made up of 13 amino acids. From germline, CDR1 is SNHLY and CDR2 FYNNEI. CDR3 region: CASRNPGIDEQFF. CDR3 nucleotide sequence: TGTGCCAGCAGGAACCCAGGGATCGATGAGCAGTTCTTC.

The CDR3 DNA is TGTGCCAGTAGTATTGTAGGGGTCTCCTACGAGCAGTACTTC. Translated: CASSIVGVSYEQYF. The chain employs TRBV19 and TRBJ2-7; maybe TRBD1 (5 bases). Trimming removed 3 bases from V and 0 bases from J, with 9 bases in between. The CDR3 has 14 residues. The germline V gene encodes CDR1 LNHDA and CDR2 SQIVND (reference sequence).

The genes are TRBV3-1 (or the pseudogene TRBV3-2) and TRBJ2-1; D perhaps matches TRBD2 (6 bases). This CDR3 contains 12 residues. Per the germline V gene, CDR1 is LGHDT and CDR2 is YNNKEL (reference sequence). Trimming shortened V by 5 bases and J by 13 bases, and 15 bases separated the two germline ends. CDR3 coding DNA: TGTGCCAGCAGCGTGAGTTCGGGGGTTCAGTTCTTC. The encoded protein is CASSVSSGVQFF.

The chain is built from TRBV15 and TRBJ2-7, with 8 nucleotides matching TRBD1. The CDR3 is 15 amino acids. Per the germline V gene, CDR1 is LNHNV and CDR2 is YYDKDF (reference sequence). With V trimmed by 4 bases and J by 2 bases, 7 bases remained unmatched. The CDR3, as DNA: TGTGCCACCAGCATCGACAGGGGTCTCCCCTACGAGCAGTACTTC. Translated, it gives CATSIDRGLPYEQYF.

The chain links TRBV7-9 to TRBJ1-2; D not certain. Trimming removed 2 bases at V and 5 bases at J, with 15 bases between. Germline values: CDR1 SEHNR, CDR2 FQNEAQ (reference sequence). The CDR3 has 15 residues. The CDR3 DNA follows: TGTGCCAGCAGCTTATCTCACAGCCTCCGGTATGGCTACACCTTC. This codes for CASSLSHSLRYGYTF.

This chain uses TRBV14 with TRBJ2-1; 8 bases align to TRBD2. Germline assignment: CDR1 SGHDN and CDR2 FVKESK. This CDR3 is 14 amino acids long. After removal of 5 bases from V and 4 bases from J, the junction contained 4 bases not matched to a gene. This chain's CDR3 is CASSGRGVYNEQFF. CDR3 nucleotides: TGTGCCAGCAGCGGGCGGGGGGTTTACAATGAGCAGTTCTTC.

The chain has TRBV6-1 and TRBJ1-3, with D perhaps TRBD1 (5 bases). The germline V gene has CDR1 MNHNS and CDR2 SASEGT. V was pared by 2 bases and J by 2 bases, with 19 bases between. The CDR3 runs to 18 residues. CDR3 DNA: TGTGCCAGCAGTGAAATTGGTCTTATCCCAGGGACTGGAAACACCATATATTTT. Its protein is CASSEIGLIPGTGNTIYF.

The chain employs TRBV5-8 and TRBJ1-4; maybe TRBD1 (6 bases). Per germline, CDR1 SGHTS and CDR2 YDEGEE. CDR3 length: 18 residues. Trimming left V 2 bases short and J 0 bases short, with 17 bases between. The CDR3 sequence is CASSFTKQGSATNEKLFF. The CDR3 bases are TGTGCCAGCAGCTTCACCAAACAGGGTTCGGCAACTAATGAAAAACTGTTTTTT.

This rearrangement joins TRBV3-1 (or the pseudogene TRBV3-2) to TRBJ2-5, with TRBD1 as a possible D gene (5 bases). This CDR3 is built from 14 residues. The germline V gene encodes CDR1 LGHDT and CDR2 YNNKEL (reference sequence). V was shortened by 6 bases and J by 5 bases, with 16 bases between the two germline ends. CDR3 coding DNA: TGTGCCAGCAGGGCTCCGAGGCCAGGGGAGACCCAGTACTTC. Encoded protein: CASRAPRPGETQYF.